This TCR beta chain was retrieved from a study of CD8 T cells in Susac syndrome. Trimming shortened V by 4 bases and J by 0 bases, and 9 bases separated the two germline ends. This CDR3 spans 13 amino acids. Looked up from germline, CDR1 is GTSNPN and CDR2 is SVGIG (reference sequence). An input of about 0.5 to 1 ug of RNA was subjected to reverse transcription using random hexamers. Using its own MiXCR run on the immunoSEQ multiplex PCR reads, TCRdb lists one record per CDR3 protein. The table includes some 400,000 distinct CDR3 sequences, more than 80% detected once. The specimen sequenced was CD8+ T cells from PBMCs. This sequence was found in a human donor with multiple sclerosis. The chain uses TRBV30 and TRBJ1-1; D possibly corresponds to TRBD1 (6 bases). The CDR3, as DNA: TGTGCCTGGACGACAGGATTGAACACTGAAGCTTTCTTT. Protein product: CAWTTGLNTEAFF.